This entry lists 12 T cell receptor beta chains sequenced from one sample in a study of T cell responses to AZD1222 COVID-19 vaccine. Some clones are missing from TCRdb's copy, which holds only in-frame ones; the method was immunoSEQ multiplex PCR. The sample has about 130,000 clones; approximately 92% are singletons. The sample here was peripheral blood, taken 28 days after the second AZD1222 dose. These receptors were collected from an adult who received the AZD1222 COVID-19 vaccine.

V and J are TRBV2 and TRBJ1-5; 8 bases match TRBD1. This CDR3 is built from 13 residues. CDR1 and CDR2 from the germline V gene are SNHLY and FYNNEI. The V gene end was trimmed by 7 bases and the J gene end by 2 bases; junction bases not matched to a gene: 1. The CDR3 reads CASTTGGNQPQHF. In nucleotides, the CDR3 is TGTGCCAGCACGACAGGGGGCAATCAGCCCCAGCATTTT.

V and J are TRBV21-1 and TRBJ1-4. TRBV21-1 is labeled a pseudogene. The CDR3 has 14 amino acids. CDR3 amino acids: CASSVIRRDEKLFF. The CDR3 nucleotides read TGTGCCAGCAGCGTTATTAGGAGGGATGAAAAACTGTTTTTT.

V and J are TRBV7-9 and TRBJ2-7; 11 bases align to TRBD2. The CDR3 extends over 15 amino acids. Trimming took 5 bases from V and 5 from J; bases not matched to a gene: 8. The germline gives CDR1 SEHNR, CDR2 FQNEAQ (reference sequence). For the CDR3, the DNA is TGTGCCAGCAGCCCCACTAGCGGGGGTTTTGACGAGCAGTACTTC. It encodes CASSPTSGGFDEQYF.

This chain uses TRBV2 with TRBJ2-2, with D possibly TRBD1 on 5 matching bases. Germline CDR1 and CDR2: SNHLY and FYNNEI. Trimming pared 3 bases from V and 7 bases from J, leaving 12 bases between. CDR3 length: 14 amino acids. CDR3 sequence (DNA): TGTGCCAGCAGTGAGTTCAGGGAAGTCGGGGAGCTGTTTTTT. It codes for CASSEFREVGELFF.

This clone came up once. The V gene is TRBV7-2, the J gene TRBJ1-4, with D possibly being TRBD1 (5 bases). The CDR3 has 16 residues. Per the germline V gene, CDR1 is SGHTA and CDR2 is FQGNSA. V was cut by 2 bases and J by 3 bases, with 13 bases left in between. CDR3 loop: CASSLLRGAANEKLFF. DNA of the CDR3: TGTGCCAGCAGCTTACTAAGGGGCGCAGCTAATGAAAAACTGTTTTTT.

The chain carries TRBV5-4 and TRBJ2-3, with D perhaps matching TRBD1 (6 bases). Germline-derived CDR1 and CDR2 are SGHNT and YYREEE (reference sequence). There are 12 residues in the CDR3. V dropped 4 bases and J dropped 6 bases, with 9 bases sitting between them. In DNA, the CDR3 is TGTGCCAGCAGCCCCCAGGGGGATACGCAGTATTTT. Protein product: CASSPQGDTQYF.

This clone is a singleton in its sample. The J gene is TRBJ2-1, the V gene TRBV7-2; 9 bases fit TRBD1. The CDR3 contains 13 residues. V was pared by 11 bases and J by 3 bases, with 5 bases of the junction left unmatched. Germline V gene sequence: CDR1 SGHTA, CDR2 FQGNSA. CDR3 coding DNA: TGTGCCGGGACAGGGTCCTTCTACAATGAGCAGTTCTTC. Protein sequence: CAGTGSFYNEQFF.

CDR3 DNA: TGTGCCAGCAGTAACCCCACCACAGGAGCTAATGAAAAACTGTTTTTT. It is translated as CASSNPTTGANEKLFF. This rearrangement joins TRBV6-6 to TRBJ1-4; tentative D call: TRBD1 (5 bases). Trimming removed 5 bases at V and 3 bases at J, with 16 bases between. The CDR3 has 16 amino acids. Germline V gives CDR1 MNHNY, CDR2 SVGAGI (reference sequence).

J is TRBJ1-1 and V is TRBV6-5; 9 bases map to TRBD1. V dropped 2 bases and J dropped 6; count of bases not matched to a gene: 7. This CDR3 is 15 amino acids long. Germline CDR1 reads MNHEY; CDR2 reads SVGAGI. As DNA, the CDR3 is TGTGCCAGCAGTTACCAGCCCGGGACAGGGTCTGAAGCTTTCTTT. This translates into CASSYQPGTGSEAFF.

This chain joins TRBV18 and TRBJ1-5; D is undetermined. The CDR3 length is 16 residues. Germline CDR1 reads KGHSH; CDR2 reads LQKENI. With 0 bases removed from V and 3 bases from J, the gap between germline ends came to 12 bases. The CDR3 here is CASSPPGNSINQPQHF. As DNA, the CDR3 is TGTGCCAGCTCACCACCGGGTAACAGCATCAATCAGCCCCAGCATTTT.

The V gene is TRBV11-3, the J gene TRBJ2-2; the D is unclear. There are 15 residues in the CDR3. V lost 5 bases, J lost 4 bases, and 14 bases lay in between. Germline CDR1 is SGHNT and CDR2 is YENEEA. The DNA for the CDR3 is TGTGCCAGCAGCCAAGACGCCAGTCGCACCGGGGAGCTGTTTTTT. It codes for CASSQDASRTGELFF.

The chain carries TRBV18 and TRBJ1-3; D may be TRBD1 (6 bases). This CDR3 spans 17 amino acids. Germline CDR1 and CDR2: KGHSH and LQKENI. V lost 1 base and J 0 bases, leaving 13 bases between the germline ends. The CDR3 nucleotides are TGTGCCAGCTCACCACGGGACACGCAATACTCTGGAAACACCATATATTTT. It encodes CASSPRDTQYSGNTIYF.